This TCR beta chain is from a study of blood T cell repertoires in COVID-19. Overall study context: Samples representing acute and convalescent COVID-19 were sourced from the United States, Italy and Spain. PBMCs, B-cell-depleted T cells, or T cells were the source of the cDNA or gDNA that made up the material.

Study processing details: Amplified reference gene primers provided the basis for estimating nucleated cell counts. The protocol was immunoSEQ multiplex PCR, while the TCRdb copy is restricted to in-frame clones and leaves out a portion. For V, J and clone size, that table is used; D and trimming come from the DNA. The sample has tens of thousands of clones, roughly 78% seen once. Patients of the Seattle cohort, enrolled during active infection, were followed longitudinally. V was clipped by 8 bases and J by 1 base, with 18 bases between them. Per germline, CDR1 SNHLY and CDR2 FYNNEI. CDR3 size: 15 residues.

Sequences were obtained from peripheral blood. The receptor was isolated from a man aged 55 to 70 with COVID-19, enrolled during active disease. The V call is TRBV2, the J call TRBJ2-7; D gene ambiguous. This CDR3 reads CASSRTAQTSYEQYF. The DNA for the CDR3 is TGTGCCAGCTCGAGAACTGCTCAGACTTCCTACGAGCAGTACTTC.